A single TCR beta chain is shown here with its context. The sample comes from a study of blood T cell repertoires in COVID-19. Overall study: The analysed material was cDNA or gDNA that came from T cells, B-cell-depleted T cells, or PBMCs.

CDR1 is SGHDT, CDR2 YYEEEE, per germline. The V end lost 2 bases, the J end lost 9 bases, and 12 bases lay between the germline ends. The CDR3 is made up of 13 amino acids. Per the study methods: Reference gene primer amplification yielded estimated nucleated cell counts. The assay was immunoSEQ multiplex PCR, and TCRdb's table has in-frame clones only and misses some. V and J calls and clone size follow that table, whereas D and trimming were derived from the DNA. The data hold about 92,000 clones, with approximately 91% observed a single time. This TCR came from a human donor with active COVID-19. The donor label of this sample is uncertain. The chain has TRBV5-6 and TRBJ2-1; D gene uncertain. Sequences were obtained from peripheral blood. This chain's CDR3 is CASSFYELSEQFF. As DNA, the CDR3 is TGTGCCAGCAGCTTTTACGAGTTGAGTGAGCAGTTCTTC.